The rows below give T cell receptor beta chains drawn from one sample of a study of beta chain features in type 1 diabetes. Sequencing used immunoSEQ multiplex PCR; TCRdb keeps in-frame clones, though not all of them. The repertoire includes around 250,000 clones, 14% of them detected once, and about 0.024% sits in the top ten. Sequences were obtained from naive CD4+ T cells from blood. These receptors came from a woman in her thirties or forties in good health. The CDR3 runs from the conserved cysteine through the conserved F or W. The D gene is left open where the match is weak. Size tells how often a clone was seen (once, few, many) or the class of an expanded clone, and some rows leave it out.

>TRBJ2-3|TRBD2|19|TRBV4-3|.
TGCGCCAGCAGCCAAGAGCCGCCCTGGGGGGGAGATCGCGCAGATACGCAGTATTTT
CASSQEPPWGGDRADTQYF
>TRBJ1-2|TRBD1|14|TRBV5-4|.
TGTGCCAGCAGCTTGGAGGACAGGGGTTATGGCTACACCTTC
CASSLEDRGYGYTF
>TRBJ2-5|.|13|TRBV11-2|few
TGTGCCAGCAGCTTCGGGGTTTTGGAGACCCAGTACTTC
CASSFGVLETQYF
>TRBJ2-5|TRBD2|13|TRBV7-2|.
TGTGCCAGCAGCCGGGGACTAGCGGAGACCCAGTACTTC
CASSRGLAETQYF
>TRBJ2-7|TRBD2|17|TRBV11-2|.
TGTGCCAGCAGCACCGGGGTGACTAGCGGGGGGACCTACGAGCAGTACTTC
CASSTGVTSGGTYEQYF
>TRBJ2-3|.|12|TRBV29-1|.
TGCAGCGCGGGGGGCGGGACAGATACGCAGTATTTT
CSAGGGTDTQYF
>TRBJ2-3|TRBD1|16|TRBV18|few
TGTGCCAGCTCACCACTCACCGGGACAGGCACAGATACGCAGTATTTT
CASSPLTGTGTDTQYF
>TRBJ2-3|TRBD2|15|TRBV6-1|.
TGTGCCAGCCGCTCCCGGACTAGCGGGGGTGATACGCAGTATTTT
CASRSRTSGGDTQYF
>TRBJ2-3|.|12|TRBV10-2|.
TGCGCCAGCAGTGACCCTTCAGATACGCAGTATTTT
CASSDPSDTQYF
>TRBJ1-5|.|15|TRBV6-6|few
TGTGCCAGCAGTTACCCGCGCGGGCTGAATCAGCCCCAGCATTTT
CASSYPRGLNQPQHF
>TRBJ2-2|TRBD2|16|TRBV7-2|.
TGTGCCAGCAGCTTAGGGTCAGCGGGGAGGACCGGGGAGCTGTTTTTT
CASSLGSAGRTGELFF
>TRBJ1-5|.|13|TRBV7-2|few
TGTGCCAGCAGCGTGCAGGACTCGCAGCCCCAGCATTTT
CASSVQDSQPQHF
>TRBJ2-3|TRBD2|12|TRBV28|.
TGTGCCAGCAGAATCCCGGGACTAGGGACCGACTTT
CASRIPGLGTDF
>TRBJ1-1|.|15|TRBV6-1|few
TGTGCCAGCAGTGACATGGGACAAGAGAACACTGAAGCTTTCTTT
CASSDMGQENTEAFF
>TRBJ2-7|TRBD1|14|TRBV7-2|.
TGTGCCAGCAGCCTACCGGGACAGGGTCACGAGCAGTACTTC
CASSLPGQGHEQYF
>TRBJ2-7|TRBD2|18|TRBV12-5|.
TGTGCTAGTGGCTTCGGACTAGCGGGGGCCTATTCTGATTACGAGCAGTACTTC
CASGFGLAGAYSDYEQYF
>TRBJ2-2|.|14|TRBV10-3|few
TGTGCCATCAGTGAGCTAGGGGCGAACGGGGAGCTGTTTTTT
CAISELGANGELFF
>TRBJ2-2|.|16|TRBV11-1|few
TGTGCCAGCAGCTGGAGGGGGCGCGGAGGGACCGGGGAGCTGTTTTTT
CASSWRGRGGTGELFF
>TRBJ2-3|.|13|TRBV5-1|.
TGCGCCAGCAGGGAGGGACCCGCAGATACGCAGTATTTT
CASREGPADTQYF
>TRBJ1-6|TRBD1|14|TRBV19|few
TGTGCCAGTAGTATCTGGGGGACAGGATCACCCCTCCACTTT
CASSIWGTGSPLHF
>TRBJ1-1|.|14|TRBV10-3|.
TGTGCCATCAGTGAGAAGGACTCGAACACTGAAGCTTTCTTT
CAISEKDSNTEAFF
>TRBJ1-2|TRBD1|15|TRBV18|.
TGTGCCAGCTCACCACCATGGGACAGTAACTATGGCTACACCTTC
CASSPPWDSNYGYTF
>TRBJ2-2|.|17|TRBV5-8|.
TGTGCCAGCAGCTTGGCCGTAATCCCAGGGTCCACCGGGGAGCTGTTTTTT
CASSLAVIPGSTGELFF
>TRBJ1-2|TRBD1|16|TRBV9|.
TGTGCCAGCAGCGTCACCCCCGGGACAGGGAACTATGGCTACACCTTC
CASSVTPGTGNYGYTF
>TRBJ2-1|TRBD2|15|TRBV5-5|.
TGTGCCAGCACGTTAATTAGCGGGGGAAGCAATGAGCAGTTCTTC
CASTLISGGSNEQFF
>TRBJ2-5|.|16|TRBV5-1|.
TGCGCCAGCAGCTTCGGAAATCTAGCGAAACAAGAGACCCAGTACTTC
CASSFGNLAKQETQYF
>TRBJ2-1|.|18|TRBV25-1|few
TGTGCCAGCAGTGAGTTTTCGGGACAAGGGAGCTCCTACAATGAGCAGTTCTTC
CASSEFSGQGSSYNEQFF
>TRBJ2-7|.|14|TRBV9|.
TGTGCCAGCAGTGGGCGGAAGGACGGAGGGGAGCAGTACTTC
CASSGRKDGGEQYF
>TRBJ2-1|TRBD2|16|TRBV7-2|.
TGTGCCAGCAGCTTAGCAGTAGCGGGTGCTTACAATGAGCAGTTCTTC
CASSLAVAGAYNEQFF
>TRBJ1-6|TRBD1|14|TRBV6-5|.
TGTGCCAGCAGAGGGGGACAGGCTAATTCACCCCTCCACTTT
CASRGGQANSPLHF
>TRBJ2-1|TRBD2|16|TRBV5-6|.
TGTGCCAGCAGCCCGGAACTAGCGGGGGGTAACAATGAGCAGTTCTTC
CASSPELAGGNNEQFF
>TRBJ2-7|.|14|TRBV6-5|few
TGTGCCAGCAGTCGTACGGGACAAGGCTACGAGCAGTACTTC
CASSRTGQGYEQYF
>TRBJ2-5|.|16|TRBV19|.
TGTGCCAGTAGTAACGCCGGATACCAGGACCAAGAGACCCAGTACTTC
CASSNAGYQDQETQYF
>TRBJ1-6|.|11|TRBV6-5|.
TGTGCCAGCAGTTACCTCTCACCCCTCCACTTT
CASSYLSPLHF
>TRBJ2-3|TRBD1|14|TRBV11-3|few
TGTGCCAGCAGCCACGGACAGGGTACAGATACGCAGTATTTT
CASSHGQGTDTQYF
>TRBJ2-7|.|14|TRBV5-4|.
TGTGCCAGCAGCTCTCTAGCGACAAACTACGAGCAGTACTTC
CASSSLATNYEQYF
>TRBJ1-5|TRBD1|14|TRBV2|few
TGTGCCAGCAGGTCGACAGGGGGTCATCAGCCCCAGCATTTT
CASRSTGGHQPQHF
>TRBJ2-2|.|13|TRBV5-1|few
TGCGCCAGCAGCTGGACTGCGGGCGGGGAGCTGTTTTTT
CASSWTAGGELFF
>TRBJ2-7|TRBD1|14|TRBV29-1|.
TGCAGCGTTGAACGGACAGGGGGGATGAACGAGCAGTACTTC
CSVERTGGMNEQYF
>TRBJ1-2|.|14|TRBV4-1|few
TGCGCCAGCAGCCAAGAACAGCTCGCATATGGCTACACCTTC
CASSQEQLAYGYTF
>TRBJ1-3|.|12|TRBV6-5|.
TGTGCCAGCACTCCGGGGGGAAACACCATATATTTT
CASTPGGNTIYF
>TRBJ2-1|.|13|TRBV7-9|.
TGTGCCAGCACCGCGAGCTCCTACAATGAGCAGTTCTTC
CASTASSYNEQFF
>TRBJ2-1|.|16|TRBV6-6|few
TGTGCCAGCAGTTCCCCAGGGCGAACCGTGCGCGATGAGCAGTTCTTC
CASSSPGRTVRDEQFF
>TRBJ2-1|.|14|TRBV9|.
TGTGCCAGCAGCGTAGCTCCAGGGATCGATGAGCAGTTCTTC
CASSVAPGIDEQFF
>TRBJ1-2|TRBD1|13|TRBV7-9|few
TGTGCCAGCAGCCGACAGGGGCCCTATGGCTACACCTTC
CASSRQGPYGYTF
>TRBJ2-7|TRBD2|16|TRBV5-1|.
TGCGCCAGCAGCTCTGGGCCGACTAGCGGGAACTACGAGCAGTACTTC
CASSSGPTSGNYEQYF
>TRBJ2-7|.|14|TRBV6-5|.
TGTGCCAGCAGCTCTAGTCCTTTAACCTACGAGCAGTACTTC
CASSSSPLTYEQYF
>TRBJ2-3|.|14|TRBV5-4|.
TGTGCCAGCAGCTTGATGGGGCAGCCAGATACGCAGTATTTT
CASSLMGQPDTQYF
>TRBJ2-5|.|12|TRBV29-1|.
TGCAGCGTGATTCCAGGACAAGAGACCCAGTACTTC
CSVIPGQETQYF
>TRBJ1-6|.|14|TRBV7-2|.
TGTGCCAGCAGCTTCAGGGCGATGAATTCACCCCTCCACTTT
CASSFRAMNSPLHF
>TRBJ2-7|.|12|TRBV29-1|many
TGCAGCGTTGGGCAGGGAGGCTACGAGCAGTACTTC
CSVGQGGYEQYF